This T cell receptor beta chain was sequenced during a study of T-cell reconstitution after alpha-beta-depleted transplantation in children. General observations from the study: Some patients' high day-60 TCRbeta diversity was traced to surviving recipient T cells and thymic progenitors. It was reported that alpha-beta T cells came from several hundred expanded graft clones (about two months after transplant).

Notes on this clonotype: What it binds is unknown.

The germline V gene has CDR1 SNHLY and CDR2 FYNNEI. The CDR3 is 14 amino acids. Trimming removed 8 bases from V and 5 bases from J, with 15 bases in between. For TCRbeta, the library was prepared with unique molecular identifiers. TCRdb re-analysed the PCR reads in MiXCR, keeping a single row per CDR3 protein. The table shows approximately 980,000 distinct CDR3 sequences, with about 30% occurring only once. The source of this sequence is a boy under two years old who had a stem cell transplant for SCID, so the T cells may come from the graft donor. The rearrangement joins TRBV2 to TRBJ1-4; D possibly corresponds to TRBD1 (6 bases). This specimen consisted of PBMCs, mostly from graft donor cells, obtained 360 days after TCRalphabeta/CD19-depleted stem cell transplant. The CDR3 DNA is TGTGCCAGCCTCTCCGGGACACGGAATGAAAAACTGTTTTTT. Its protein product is CASLSGTRNEKLFF.